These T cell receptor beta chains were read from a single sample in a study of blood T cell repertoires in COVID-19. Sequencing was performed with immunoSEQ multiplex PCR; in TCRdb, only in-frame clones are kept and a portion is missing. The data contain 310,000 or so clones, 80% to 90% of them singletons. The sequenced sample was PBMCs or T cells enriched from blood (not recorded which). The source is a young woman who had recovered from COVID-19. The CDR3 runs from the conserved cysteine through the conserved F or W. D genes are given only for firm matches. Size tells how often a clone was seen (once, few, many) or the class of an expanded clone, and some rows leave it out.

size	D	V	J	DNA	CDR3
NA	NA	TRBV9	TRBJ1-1	TGTGCCAGCAGCGTAGCGACAGACACTGAAGCTTTCTTT	CASSVATDTEAFF
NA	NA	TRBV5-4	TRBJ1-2	TGTGCCAGCAGCTTGCTCTCATCAGATAACTATGGCTACACCTTC	CASSLLSSDNYGYTF
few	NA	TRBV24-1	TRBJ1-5	TGTGCCACCAGTGATTTCCGGGACACGGAGCAGCATTTT	CATSDFRDTEQHF
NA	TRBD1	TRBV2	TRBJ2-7	TGTGCCAGCAGGGCGCGGCGGGACAGGGTACGGTACGAGCAGTACTTC	CASRARRDRVRYEQYF
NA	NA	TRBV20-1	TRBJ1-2	TGCAGTGCTCTCCAGGACACAACCTACACCTTC	CSALQDTTYTF
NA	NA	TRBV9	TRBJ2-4	TGTGCCAGCAGCGTAGGCGGCGGGGCCAAAAACATTCAGTACTTC	CASSVGGGAKNIQYF
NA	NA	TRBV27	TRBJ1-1	TGTGCCAGCAGTTTGGCGGGCGCTGGAGGGACTGAAGCTTTCTTT	CASSLAGAGGTEAFF
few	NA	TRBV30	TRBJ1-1	TGTGCCTGGAGTGGTCTTTCTCCGGGAACTGAAGCTTTCTTT	CAWSGLSPGTEAFF
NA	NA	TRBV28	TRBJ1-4	TGTGCCAGCAGCCTCACAGGGTATGAAAAACTGTTTTTT	CASSLTGYEKLFF
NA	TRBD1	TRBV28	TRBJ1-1	TGTGCCAACTTGACCCGGGACAGACTATGGAACACTGAAGCTTTCTTT	CANLTRDRLWNTEAFF
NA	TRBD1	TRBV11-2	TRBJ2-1	TGTGCCAGCAGCTTGGGACAGGGAACCTACAATGAGCAGTTCTTC	CASSLGQGTYNEQFF
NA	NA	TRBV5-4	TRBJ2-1	TGTGCCAGCAGCCCTCTAGCGCCGTCCTACAATGAGCAGTTCTTC	CASSPLAPSYNEQFF
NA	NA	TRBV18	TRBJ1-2	TGTGCCAGCTCACCACCAACAGGGTTCAGTGGCTACACCTTC	CASSPPTGFSGYTF
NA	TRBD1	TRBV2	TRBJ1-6	TGTGCCAGCAGTGGGGACAGGGCAGCACCCCTCCACTTT	CASSGDRAAPLHF
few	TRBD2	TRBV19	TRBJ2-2	TGTGCCAGTAGTATTAAGGACGGCGGGAGAAGGGCCGGGGAGCTGTTTTTT	CASSIKDGGRRAGELFF
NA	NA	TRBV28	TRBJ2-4	TGTGCCAGCAGTTCAAGAGGACAGCCCCTTCTAGCCAAAAACATTCAGTACTTC	CASSSRGQPLLAKNIQYF
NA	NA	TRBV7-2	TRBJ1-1	TGTGCCAGCAGCTCGGGACTGGTGATGAACACTGAAGCTTTCTTT	CASSSGLVMNTEAFF
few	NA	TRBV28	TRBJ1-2	TGTGCCAGCAGGTTGCAGGGGATCTATGGCTACACCTTC	CASRLQGIYGYTF
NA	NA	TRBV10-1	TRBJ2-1	TGCGCCAGAACGAGGGCCGGCAATGAGCAGTTCTTC	CARTRAGNEQFF
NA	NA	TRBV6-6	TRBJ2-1	TGTGCCACCGAACTAGGGGGGGCTAGCCACAATGAGCAGTTCTTC	CATELGGASHNEQFF
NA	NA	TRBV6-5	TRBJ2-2	TGTGACCGGGGACACTACACCGGGGAGCTGTTTTTT	CDRGHYTGELFF
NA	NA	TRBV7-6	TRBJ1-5	TGTGCCAGCAGCTTAGTCCCTCCAGGGTGGGGGGGAAATCAGCCCCAGCATTTT	CASSLVPPGWGGNQPQHF
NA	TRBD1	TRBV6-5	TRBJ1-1	TGTGCCAGCAGTTGGGACAGGGGGCTTTCGGAAGCTTTCTTT	CASSWDRGLSEAFF
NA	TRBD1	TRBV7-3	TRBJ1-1	TGTGCCAGCAGCTTAACCCGGGACAGGGAAGCTTTCTTT	CASSLTRDREAFF
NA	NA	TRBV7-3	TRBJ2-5	TGTGCCAGCAGCGTTCAGGGTTCATTCCAAGAGACCCAGTACTTC	CASSVQGSFQETQYF
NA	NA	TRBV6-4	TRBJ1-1	TGTGCCAGCAGTGCCTCGGCAGGCACTGAAGCTTTCTTT	CASSASAGTEAFF
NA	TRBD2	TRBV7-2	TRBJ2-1	TGTGCCAGCAGCGCCCCGACTAGCGGGAGGGGAGGAAATGAGCAGTTCTTC	CASSAPTSGRGGNEQFF
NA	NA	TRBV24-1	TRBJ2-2	TGTGCCACCAGTGAAAACTCTGGGGAGCTGTTTTTT	CATSENSGELFF
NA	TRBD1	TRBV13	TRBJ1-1	TGTGCCAGCACAAATACCAAGGGGGCGTCAGCTTTCTTT	CASTNTKGASAFF
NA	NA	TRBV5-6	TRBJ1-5	TGTGCCAGCAGCTCGTACTCCGGGACATTTTATAGCAATCAGCCCCAGCATTTT	CASSSYSGTFYSNQPQHF
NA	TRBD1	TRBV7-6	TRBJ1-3	TGTGCCAGCAGCTTTGGGACAGGCTCTGGAAACACCATATATTTT	CASSFGTGSGNTIYF
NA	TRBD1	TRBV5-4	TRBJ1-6	TGTGCCAGCAGCCCCGCCCCTGGAACAGGGGGCTATAATTCACCCCTCCACTTT	CASSPAPGTGGYNSPLHF
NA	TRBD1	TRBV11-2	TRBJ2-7	TGTGCCAGCAGCTTAGATCGAGGGGGCCAACCCTACGAGCAGTACTTC	CASSLDRGGQPYEQYF
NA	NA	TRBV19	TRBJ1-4	TGTGCCAGTAGGGGCTCGGAGGCAACTAATGAAAAACTGTTTTTT	CASRGSEATNEKLFF
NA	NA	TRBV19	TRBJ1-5	TGTGCCAGTAGTATGGGGGGGGCTCGGGAGCCCCAGCATTTT	CASSMGGAREPQHF
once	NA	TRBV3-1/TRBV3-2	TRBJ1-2	TGTGCCAGCAGCGAACAGACAGGAACGGGCTATGGCTACACCTTC	CASSEQTGTGYGYTF
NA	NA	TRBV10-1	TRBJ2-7	TGCGCCAGCACCGCCGGCCACGGCAGGGAGCAGTACTTC	CASTAGHGREQYF
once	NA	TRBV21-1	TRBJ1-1	TGTGCCAGCCCTGAATTGGAGGGGGCGAACACTGAAGCTTTCTTT	CASPELEGANTEAFF
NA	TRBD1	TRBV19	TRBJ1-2	TGTGCCAGTAGTATTCCCGAACACAGGGGGAACTATGGCTACACCTTC	CASSIPEHRGNYGYTF
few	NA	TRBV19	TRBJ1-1	TGTGCCAGTAGTTTCATACAGGGATCTGAAGCTTTCTTT	CASSFIQGSEAFF
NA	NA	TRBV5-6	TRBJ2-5	TGTGCCAGCAGCTTCTACACCGGACTTGGGGAGACCCAGTACTTC	CASSFYTGLGETQYF
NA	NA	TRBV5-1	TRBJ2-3	TGCGCCAGCTCTTCTAACTGGGATACGCAGTATTTT	CASSSNWDTQYF
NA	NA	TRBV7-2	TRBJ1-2	TGTGCCGAACTGGGGGTCGGGAGATATGGCTACACCTTC	CAELGVGRYGYTF
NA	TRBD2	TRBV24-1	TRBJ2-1	TGTGCCACGGTAGGAGCTAGCGGGAGGGGTAATGAGCAGTTCTTC	CATVGASGRGNEQFF
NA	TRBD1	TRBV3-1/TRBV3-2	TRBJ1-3	TGTGCCAGCAAGGCCGGGGACAGAGGGAACACCATATATTTT	CASKAGDRGNTIYF
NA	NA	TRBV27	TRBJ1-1	TGTGCCAGCAGAGGAGGTGGCCCGAACACTGAAGCTTTCTTT	CASRGGGPNTEAFF
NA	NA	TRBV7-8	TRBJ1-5	TGTGCCAGCAGCTTATCGGGGGGAAAAAATCAGCCCCAGCATTTT	CASSLSGGKNQPQHF
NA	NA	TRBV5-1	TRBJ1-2	TGCGCCAGCAGCTTGGCCTCGTCGTCCGGCTATGGCTACACCTTC	CASSLASSSGYGYTF
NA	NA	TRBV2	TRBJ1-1	TGTGCCAGCAGTTCGTTAGGACACATGAACACTGAAGCTTTCTTT	CASSSLGHMNTEAFF
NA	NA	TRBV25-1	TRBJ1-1	TGTGCCACCTCGCTGGGGGGGATGAACACTGAAGCTTTCTTT	CATSLGGMNTEAFF
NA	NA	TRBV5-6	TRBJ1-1	TGTGCCAGCAGCCCTATTGGCAGGACTGAAGCTTTCTTT	CASSPIGRTEAFF
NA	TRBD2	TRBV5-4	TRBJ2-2	TGTGCCAGCAGCTTTGGGGGACTAGCGGGGGGAACCGGGGAGCTGTTTTTT	CASSFGGLAGGTGELFF
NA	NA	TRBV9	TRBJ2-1	TGTGCCAGCAGTGCCGGAGAGGGAGTCAGCAATGAGCAGTTCTTC	CASSAGEGVSNEQFF
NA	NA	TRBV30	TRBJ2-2	TGTGCCTGGAGTGTACTAAGGGAAGGGGCCGGGGAGCTGTTTTTT	CAWSVLREGAGELFF
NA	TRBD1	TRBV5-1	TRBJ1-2	TGCGCCAGCAGCTTGGAATACCAGGGGGCTGGCTATGGCTACACCTTC	CASSLEYQGAGYGYTF
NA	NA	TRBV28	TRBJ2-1	TGTGCCAGCAGGTGGCATCGGGGGTCTCACGTCTACAATGAGCAGTTCTTC	CASRWHRGSHVYNEQFF
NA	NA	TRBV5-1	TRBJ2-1	TGCGCCAGCAGCTTGGTATTGGGGGCCGAAGGCTACAATGAGCAGTTCTTC	CASSLVLGAEGYNEQFF